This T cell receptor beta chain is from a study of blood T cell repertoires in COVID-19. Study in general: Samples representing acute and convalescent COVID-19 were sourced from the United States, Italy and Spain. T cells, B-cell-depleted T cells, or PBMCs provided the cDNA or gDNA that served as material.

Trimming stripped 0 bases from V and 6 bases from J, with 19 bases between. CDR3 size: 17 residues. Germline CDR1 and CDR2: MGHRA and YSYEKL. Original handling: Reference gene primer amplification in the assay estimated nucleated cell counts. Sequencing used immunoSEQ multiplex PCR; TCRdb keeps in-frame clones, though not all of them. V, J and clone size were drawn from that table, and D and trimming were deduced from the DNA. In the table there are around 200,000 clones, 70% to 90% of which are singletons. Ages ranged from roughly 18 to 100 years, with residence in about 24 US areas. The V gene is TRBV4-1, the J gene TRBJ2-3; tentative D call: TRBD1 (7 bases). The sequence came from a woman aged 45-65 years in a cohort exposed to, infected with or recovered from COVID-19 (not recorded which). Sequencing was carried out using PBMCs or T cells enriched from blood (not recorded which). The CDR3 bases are TGCGCCAGCAGCCAAGACGGTATGGAGGGACAGCGGGATACGCAGTATTTT. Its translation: CASSQDGMEGQRDTQYF.